This T cell receptor (beta chain) came from a study of CD8 T cells in ankylosing spondylitis. Study conclusions and caveats: There was reportedly significant enrichment of clones that were disease-linked in matched ankylosing spondylitis synovial fluid. Certain motif variants had earlier been reported in reactive arthritis synovial fluid and blood. Typical of ankylosing spondylitis blood, it appeared, was a TCR beta motif of several highly homologous variants. Disease-linked clones displayed a CD8+ phenotype and appeared relatively rarely in peripheral blood.

The CDR3 has 14 amino acids. V dropped 6 bases and J dropped 0; count of bases not matched to a gene: 5. TCRdb re-derived calls from the 5' RACE reads in MiXCR, one entry per CDR3 protein. The table includes about 270,000 distinct CDR3 sequences, roughly 32% detected once. To note about this clonotype: Its antigen is currently unknown.

V gene TRBV12-3 or TRBV12-4 combines with J gene TRBJ2-7; 7 positions match TRBD2. The sequenced sample was blood, either unsorted or a sorted T cell fraction (not recorded which). This clonotype originated in a male donor with ankylosing spondylitis or in good health (not recorded which). The CDR3, as DNA: TGTGCCAGCAGCCCCGGGAGGAGCTCCTACGAGCAGTACTTC. It is translated as CASSPGRSSYEQYF.